Listed below are T cell receptor beta chains from one sample, sequenced in a study of blood T cell repertoires in COVID-19. TCRdb keeps only in-frame clones here, not all; method: immunoSEQ multiplex PCR. Seen here are more than 150,000 clones, approximately 87% observed once, and the top ten hold around 21%. The sequenced sample consisted of peripheral blood. These receptors originate from a man between 65 and 85 years old with active or convalescent COVID-19. The CDR3 runs from the conserved cysteine through the conserved F or W. A D gene is named only where the DNA matches it firmly. Where a row states a size, it is once, few, many or the class of an expanded clone; other rows omit it.

d_call j_call clone_size v_call cdr3_aa cdr3_nt
NA TRBJ2-7 NA TRBV5-1 CASSLSGPGYEQYF TGCGCCAGCAGCTTGTCTGGGCCGGGGTACGAGCAGTACTTC
TRBD1 TRBJ1-1 NA TRBV5-1 CASSVQGTTEAFF TGCGCCAGCAGCGTACAGGGGACTACTGAAGCTTTCTTT
NA TRBJ1-3 NA TRBV7-9 CASRGHLGNTIYF TGTGCCAGCAGGGGACACTTGGGAAACACCATATATTTT
NA TRBJ2-7 NA TRBV9 CASSRLDTTYEQYF TGTGCCAGCAGCCGGTTGGACACAACCTACGAGCAGTACTTC
NA TRBJ2-1 NA TRBV5-4 CASSPGGASYNEQFF TGTGCCAGCAGCCCAGGAGGGGCGTCCTACAATGAGCAGTTCTTC
NA TRBJ1-2 NA TRBV7-2 CASSLAGTGTTYGYTF TGTGCCAGCAGCTTAGCGGGTACAGGGACTACCTATGGCTACACCTTC
NA TRBJ1-5 once TRBV9 CASSVRGGPQHF TGTGCCAGCAGCGTCCGGGGGGGGCCCCAGCATTTT
NA TRBJ1-2 NA TRBV27 CASSLRPPPRGYGYTF TGTGCCAGCAGTTTACGGCCCCCACCAAGGGGCTATGGCTACACCTTC
TRBD1 TRBJ1-1 once TRBV4-3 CASSQDRGPYTEAFF TGCGCCAGCAGCCAAGATAGGGGGCCCTACACTGAAGCTTTCTTT
TRBD2 TRBJ2-1 NA TRBV7-9 CASSLALAGSYNEQFF TGTGCCAGCAGCTTAGCGCTAGCGGGATCCTACAATGAGCAGTTCTTC
NA TRBJ1-5 once TRBV27 CASSLGRNNQPQHF TGTGCCAGCAGTTTAGGCAGAAACAATCAGCCCCAGCATTTT
NA TRBJ2-1 NA TRBV11-3 CASSLAVYNEQFF TGTGCCAGCAGCTTAGCTGTATACAATGAGCAGTTCTTC
NA TRBJ1-1 NA TRBV30 CAWTPQGGITEAFF TGTGCCTGGACCCCGCAAGGGGGAATCACTGAAGCTTTCTTT
TRBD1 TRBJ1-1 NA TRBV2 CASSSDRETEAFF TGTGCCAGCAGTTCGGACAGGGAAACTGAAGCTTTCTTT
TRBD2 TRBJ2-1 NA TRBV9 CASSGGLAGGDEQFF TGTGCCAGCAGCGGAGGACTAGCGGGAGGTGATGAGCAGTTCTTC
NA TRBJ1-6 NA TRBV3-1/TRBV3-2 CASSQDGGGRSSYNSPLHF TGTGCCAGCAGCCAAGATGGCGGGGGCCGGAGCTCCTATAATTCACCCCTCCACTTT
TRBD1 TRBJ1-5 few TRBV6-2/TRBV6-3 CASSYRRTGVDSNQPQHF TGTGCCAGCAGTTACCGTAGGACAGGCGTTGATAGCAATCAGCCCCAGCATTTT
NA TRBJ2-3 NA TRBV3-1/TRBV3-2 CASTTEGRGPNF TGTGCCAGCACGACCGAGGGGCGGGGCCCGAATTTT
TRBD1 TRBJ1-5 once TRBV5-6 CASSFQGGRQPQHF TGTGCCAGCAGCTTTCAAGGGGGCAGGCAGCCCCAGCATTTT
NA TRBJ2-5 NA TRBV5-1 CASSYETVFQETQYF TGCGCCAGCAGCTACGAGACAGTTTTCCAAGAGACCCAGTACTTC
NA TRBJ1-1 few TRBV28 CASTLRGTTEAFF TGTGCCAGCACCTTACGTGGCACCACTGAAGCTTTCTTT
NA TRBJ1-1 NA TRBV18 CASSPRTNTEAFF TGTGCCAGCTCACCGCGGACAAACACTGAAGCTTTCTTT
NA TRBJ1-3 few TRBV6-5 CASSYDSSGNTIYF TGTGCCAGCAGTTACGACAGCTCTGGAAACACCATATATTTT
NA TRBJ1-2 NA TRBV11-2 CASSSRAQGNGYTF TGTGCCAGCAGCTCCAGGGCGCAGGGAAATGGCTACACCTTC
TRBD1 TRBJ2-7 NA TRBV5-1 CASSPETPGQGTYEQYF TGCGCCAGCAGCCCCGAAACTCCGGGACAGGGAACCTACGAGCAGTACTTC
NA TRBJ2-1 NA TRBV18 CASSPGLGNNEQFF TGTGCCAGCTCACCAGGACTTGGAAACAATGAGCAGTTCTTC
NA TRBJ1-1 once TRBV5-6 CASSFKGGTEAFF TGTGCCAGCAGCTTCAAAGGCGGCACTGAAGCTTTCTTT
NA TRBJ2-3 NA TRBV6-5 CASREGAGRTDTQYF TGTGCCAGCAGGGAGGGGGCAGGCCGCACAGATACGCAGTATTTT
NA TRBJ1-1 NA TRBV6-6 CASRREMNTEAFF TGTGCCAGCAGGAGGGAGATGAACACTGAAGCTTTCTTT
TRBD1 TRBJ1-2 once TRBV6-6 CASSSQGQSYGYTF TGTGCCAGCAGTTCCCAGGGACAGAGCTATGGCTACACCTTC
TRBD1 TRBJ2-7 NA TRBV9 CASSRDRGRGEQYF TGTGCCAGCAGCCGCGACAGGGGGCGAGGAGAGCAGTACTTC
NA TRBJ1-1 NA TRBV28 CASGLVVSGTEAFF TGTGCCAGCGGCCTTGTGGTGTCGGGCACTGAAGCTTTCTTT
TRBD1 TRBJ2-1 NA TRBV4-3 CASSQVGRGPGNEQFF TGCGCCAGCAGCCAAGTAGGCAGGGGGCCAGGGAATGAGCAGTTCTTC
NA TRBJ1-1 NA TRBV5-1 CASSLDGRSLNTEAFF TGCGCCAGCAGCTTGGACGGCAGGTCGTTGAACACTGAAGCTTTCTTT
NA TRBJ1-5 NA TRBV29-1 CSAGTGVDQPQHF TGCAGCGCCGGAACGGGGGTTGATCAGCCCCAGCATTTT
NA TRBJ1-1 NA TRBV6-5 CASSWGRGAFF TGTGCCAGCAGCTGGGGGCGCGGAGCTTTCTTT
NA TRBJ1-1 few TRBV11-2 CASSLAIGDTFF TGTGCCAGCAGCTTAGCCATCGGGGACACTTTCTTT